The clone carrying this TCR beta chain was seen a few times. The V and J ends lost 7 bases and 2 bases respectively, with 18 bases between them. The CDR3 length is 15 residues. In germline, CDR1 is MNHEY, CDR2 SVGEGT. Unique molecular identifiers were linked by the library to individual cDNA molecules. Original methodology: Samples had a median of around 96,000 TCRs, ranging roughly 20,000 to 750,000. In TCRdb, the RACE reads were re-called with MiXCR into one record per CDR3 protein. These V and J calls originate from TCRdb's pipeline instead of the authors' own analysis. The sample carries 35,000 to 45,000 distinct CDR3 sequences, about 13% recorded once. The source of the sample is a study of human T cells and chemical hapten exposure. Whole-study context: The upper back received 0.01% DPC by patch testing, with results read at 6 days. Enrolled patients were predominantly female and had alopecia areata, totalis or universalis.

Time point in this sample: patch test 3, about 24 weeks after DPC sensitization. Treatment in this sample: therapeutic diphenylcyclopropenone sensitization with weekly scalp DPC. The template was total RNA from unfractionated whole blood. This material consisted of whole blood, taken in connection with sensitization to the hapten diphenylcyclopropenone (DPC). The chain has TRBV6-2 or TRBV6-3 and TRBJ2-7; tentatively, D is TRBD1 (5 bases). The TCR originated in a woman between 40 and 55 years old with alopecia areata. Some clones in this sample may be carry-over from other donors' samples. The CDR3 here is CASKTTMGPTYEQYF. As DNA, the CDR3 is TGTGCCAGCAAAACAACGATGGGGCCAACCTACGAGCAGTACTTC.